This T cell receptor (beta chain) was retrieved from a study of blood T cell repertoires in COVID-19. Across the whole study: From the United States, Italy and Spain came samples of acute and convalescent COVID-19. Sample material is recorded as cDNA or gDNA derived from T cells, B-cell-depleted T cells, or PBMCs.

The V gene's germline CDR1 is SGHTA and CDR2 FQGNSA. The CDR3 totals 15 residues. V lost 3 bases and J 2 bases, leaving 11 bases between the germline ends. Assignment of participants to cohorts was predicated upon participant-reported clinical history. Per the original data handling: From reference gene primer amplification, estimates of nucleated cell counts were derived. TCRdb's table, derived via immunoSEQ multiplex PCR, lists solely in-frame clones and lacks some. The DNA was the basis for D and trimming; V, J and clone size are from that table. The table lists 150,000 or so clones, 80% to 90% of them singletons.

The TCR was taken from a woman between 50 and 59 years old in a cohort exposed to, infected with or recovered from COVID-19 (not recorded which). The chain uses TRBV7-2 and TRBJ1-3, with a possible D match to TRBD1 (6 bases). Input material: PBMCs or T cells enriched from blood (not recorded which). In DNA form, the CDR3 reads TGTGCCAGCAGCTTCTACAGGGTGACTGGAAACACCATATATTTT. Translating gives CASSFYRVTGNTIYF.